Below, 12 T cell receptor beta chains from the same sample are listed, as sequenced in a study of blood T cell repertoires in COVID-19. Libraries were prepared by immunoSEQ multiplex PCR; TCRdb keeps only in-frame clonotypes and omits some of them. The table lists about 220,000 clones, more than 85% of them singletons. Material: peripheral blood. The receptors here all came from a man in his forties or fifties with active or convalescent COVID-19.

This clone has more than one count but fewer than ten. The chain is built from TRBV29-1 and TRBJ1-1; tentative D call: TRBD1 (5 bases). V lost 4 bases to trimming and J lost 4 bases, with 16 bases between them. Germline loops: CDR1 SQVTM, CDR2 ANQGSEA. The CDR3 loop spans 14 amino acids. CDR3 nucleotides: TGCAGCGTTGGAGACCGCGGGGGTATCACTGAAGCTTTCTTT. Translated: CSVGDRGGITEAFF.

This rearrangement joins TRBV28 to TRBJ1-1; D not resolved. Germline CDR1 reads MDHEN; CDR2 reads SYDVKM. V was trimmed by 3 bases and J by 1 base, leaving 6 bases between them. The CDR3 loop spans 13 amino acids. The CDR3 loop is CASSFPRNTEAFF. The CDR3 DNA reads as TGTGCCAGCAGTTTTCCCAGGAACACTGAAGCTTTCTTT.

On this clone itself: Other DNA sequences within the sample encode an identical CDR3. The V gene is TRBV19, the J gene TRBJ1-5; D is uncertain. V was pared by 6 bases and J by 2 bases, with 5 bases between. The CDR3 consists of 12 residues. The V gene's germline CDR1 is LNHDA and CDR2 SQIVND (reference sequence). CDR3 amino acids: CASSQGNQPQHF. The CDR3 DNA reads TGTGCCAGTAGCCAGGGCAATCAGCCCCAGCATTTT.

The chain has TRBV28 and TRBJ2-7, with D perhaps TRBD2 (5 bases). The CDR3 is made up of 14 amino acids. CDR1 and CDR2 from the germline V gene are MDHEN and SYDVKM. Trimming took off 7 bases at V and 2 bases at J, with 15 bases between the two ends. CDR3 nucleotide sequence: TGTGCCAGCATCCCATCCGGGGTAACCTACGAGCAGTACTTC. Translated: CASIPSGVTYEQYF.

In this sample, this clone turned up a few times. The gene calls are TRBV5-1 and TRBJ2-7, with D tentatively TRBD1 (6 bases). The CDR3 is 13 residues long. The V and J ends lost 9 bases and 3 bases respectively, with 16 bases between them. The germline CDR1 and CDR2 sequences are SGHRS and YFSETQ. The CDR3 protein is CATSPGANYEQYF. CDR3 bases: TGCGCCACCTCCCCAGGGGCTAACTACGAGCAGTACTTC.

Regarding this clone: Other DNA sequences in the same sample also yield this CDR3. The chain is built from TRBV29-1 and TRBJ1-1; D is perhaps TRBD1 (6 bases). Trimming took 1 base from V and 6 from J, leaving 9 bases between them. The germline gives CDR1 SQVTM, CDR2 ANQGSEA. This CDR3 is built from 12 residues. CDR3 sequence reads: CSVEGGGPEAFF. The DNA of the CDR3 is TGCAGCGTTGAAGGGGGGGGGCCTGAAGCTTTCTTT.

This clone was picked up one time. V is TRBV7-8 and J is TRBJ1-2; maybe TRBD1 (6 bases). Trimming cost V 4 bases and J 2 bases, with 14 bases left between them. The CDR3 contains 15 residues. The germline CDR1 and CDR2 sequences are SGHVS and FQNEAQ. The CDR3: CASSSAGGRNYGYTF. The CDR3 DNA reads as TGTGCCAGCAGCTCCGCGGGGGGGCGCAACTATGGCTACACCTTC.

This clone was detected a few times. The V and J genes are TRBV7-8 and TRBJ1-3; the D is unclear. V lost 3 bases and J lost 0, with 12 bases in between. CDR1 SGHVS and CDR2 FQNEAQ come from the germline V gene. The CDR3 totals 16 residues. Written as DNA, the CDR3 is TGTGCCAGCAGCTTCTCAAAAACGGTCTCTGGAAACACCATATATTTT. Translated, it gives CASSFSKTVSGNTIYF. The variable domain in full, with the rest retrieved from reference TRBV7-8 and TRBJ1-3, is GAGVSQSPRYKVAKRGQDVALRCDPISGHVSLFWYQQALGQGPEFLTYFQNEAQLDKSGLPSDRFFAERPEGSVSTLKIQRTQQEDSAVYLCASSFSKTVSGNTIYFGEGSWLTVV.

CDR3 protein: CASRDSPNSNQPQHF. The CDR3 DNA is TGTGCCAGCAGGGACAGTCCGAATAGCAATCAGCCCCAGCATTTT. The V call is TRBV6-6, the J call TRBJ1-5; D is possibly TRBD1 (6 bases). The germline V gene has CDR1 MNHNY and CDR2 SVGAGI (reference sequence). V was trimmed by 6 bases and J by 0 bases, leaving 12 bases between them. The CDR3 covers 15 residues.

This rearrangement joins TRBV27 to TRBJ2-1, with 14 nucleotides matching TRBD2. Germline V gene data show CDR1 as MNHEY and CDR2 as SMNVEV (reference sequence). This CDR3 is 15 amino acids long. Trimming at V came to 5 bases and at J to 9 bases, leaving 6 bases not matched to a gene. CDR3 bases: TGTGCCAGCAGTCCCTGGACTAGCGGGAGGCGTGAGCAGTTCTTC. Encoded protein: CASSPWTSGRREQFF.

This chain connects TRBV29-1 to TRBJ1-2; 7 bases are a match to TRBD1. The V and J ends lost 8 bases and 5 bases, in that order; junction bases with no gene match: 8. Germline V CDR1 and CDR2: SQVTM, ANQGSEA. CDR3 length: 12 residues. The CDR3 reads CSTGGTEYGYTF. In DNA form, the CDR3 reads TGCAGCACAGGCGGGACAGAGTATGGCTACACCTTC.

The rearrangement uses TRBV21-1 and TRBJ2-7; whether TRBD2, the table's D call, matches the DNA was not checked. TRBV21-1 is a pseudogene locus. The length of the CDR3 is 14 residues. CDR3 in amino acids: CASSKGRDWGEQYF. The CDR3 DNA reads as TGTGCCAGCAGCAAAGGCCGGGACTGGGGCGAGCAGTACTTC.